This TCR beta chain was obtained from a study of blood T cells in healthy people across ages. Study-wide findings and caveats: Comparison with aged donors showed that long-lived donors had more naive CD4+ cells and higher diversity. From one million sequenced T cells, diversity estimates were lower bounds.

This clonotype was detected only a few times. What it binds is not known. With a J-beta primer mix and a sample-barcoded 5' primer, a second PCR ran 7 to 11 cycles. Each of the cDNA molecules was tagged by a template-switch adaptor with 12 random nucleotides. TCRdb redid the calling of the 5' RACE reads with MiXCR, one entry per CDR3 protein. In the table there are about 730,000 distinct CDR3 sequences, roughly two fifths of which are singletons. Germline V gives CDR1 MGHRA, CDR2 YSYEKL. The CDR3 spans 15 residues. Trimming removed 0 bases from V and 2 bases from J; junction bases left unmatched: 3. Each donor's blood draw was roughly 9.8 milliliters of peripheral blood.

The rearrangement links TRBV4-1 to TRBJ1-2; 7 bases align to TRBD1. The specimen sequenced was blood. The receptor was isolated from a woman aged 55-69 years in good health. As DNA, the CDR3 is TGCGCCAGCAGCCAAGATGACAGGGAGAACTATGGCTACACCTTC. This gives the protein CASSQDDRENYGYTF.